This is a list of T cell receptor beta chains from one sample in a study of T cell responses to AZD1222 COVID-19 vaccine. Sequencing was performed with immunoSEQ multiplex PCR; in TCRdb, only in-frame clones are kept and a portion is missing. The table lists about 93,000 clones, over 85% of them singletons, with over 2.5% in the top ten. Here the sequenced sample was peripheral blood, taken on day 0 of MenACWY control vaccination. The receptors come from an adult in good health. Both conserved end residues are part of each CDR3. The D gene is left open where the match is weak. Some rows mark clone size as missing; the rest say once, few, many or name a class of expanded clone.

J gene: TRBJ2-1; D gene: .; clone size: .; V gene: TRBV27; CDR3 DNA: TGTGCCAGTAAGGTCGCCAATGAGCAGTTCTTC; CDR3 protein: CASKVANEQFF
J gene: TRBJ2-7; D gene: TRBD1; clone size: .; V gene: TRBV5-8; CDR3 DNA: TGTGCCAGCAGCTTGGGACAGGGGCTAACCTACGAGCAGTACTTC; CDR3 protein: CASSLGQGLTYEQYF
J gene: TRBJ2-5; D gene: TRBD2; clone size: .; V gene: TRBV4-3; CDR3 DNA: TGCGCCAGCAGCCAAGGCAACGGGGGGTCCGGCCAAGAGACCCAGTACTTC; CDR3 protein: CASSQGNGGSGQETQYF
J gene: TRBJ1-1; D gene: .; clone size: .; V gene: TRBV19; CDR3 DNA: TGTGCCAGCCTAGTAACATGGGCCGCGCTGAACACTGAAGCTTTCTTT; CDR3 protein: CASLVTWAALNTEAFF
J gene: TRBJ1-2; D gene: .; clone size: .; V gene: TRBV23-1; CDR3 DNA: TGCGCCAGCAGTCAAAGGGGGGACTTTAACTATGGCTACACCTTC; CDR3 protein: CASSQRGDFNYGYTF
J gene: TRBJ1-6; D gene: TRBD1; clone size: .; V gene: TRBV18; CDR3 DNA: TGTGCCAGCTCACCGCTATGGGGACAGGGTAATTCACCCCTCCACTTT; CDR3 protein: CASSPLWGQGNSPLHF
J gene: TRBJ1-1; D gene: .; clone size: medium-sized; V gene: TRBV2; CDR3 DNA: TGTGCCAGCAGTGAACCCCCTGTGGGGGCGAACACTGAAGCTTTCTTT; CDR3 protein: CASSEPPVGANTEAFF
J gene: TRBJ1-2; D gene: TRBD1; clone size: .; V gene: TRBV5-1; CDR3 DNA: TGCGCCAGCAGCTTGGGGGGACAGGGTGAAAGTGGCTACACCTTC; CDR3 protein: CASSLGGQGESGYTF
J gene: TRBJ1-1; D gene: .; clone size: .; V gene: TRBV5-5; CDR3 DNA: TGTGCCAGCAGCTGGGCCCCCGGAGTGAACACTGAAGCTTTCTTT; CDR3 protein: CASSWAPGVNTEAFF
J gene: TRBJ1-1; D gene: .; clone size: .; V gene: TRBV10-3; CDR3 DNA: TGTGCCATCACCGTTGACAGAAACACTGAAGCTTTCTTT; CDR3 protein: CAITVDRNTEAFF
J gene: TRBJ2-7; D gene: .; clone size: .; V gene: TRBV7-2; CDR3 DNA: TGTGCCAGCAGCTTAGAACGACAGTCGGGCGAGCAGTACTTC; CDR3 protein: CASSLERQSGEQYF
J gene: TRBJ1-5; D gene: .; clone size: once; V gene: TRBV28; CDR3 DNA: TGTGCCAGCAGTCCCTCCAGTAGCAATCAGCCCCAGCATTTT; CDR3 protein: CASSPSSSNQPQHF